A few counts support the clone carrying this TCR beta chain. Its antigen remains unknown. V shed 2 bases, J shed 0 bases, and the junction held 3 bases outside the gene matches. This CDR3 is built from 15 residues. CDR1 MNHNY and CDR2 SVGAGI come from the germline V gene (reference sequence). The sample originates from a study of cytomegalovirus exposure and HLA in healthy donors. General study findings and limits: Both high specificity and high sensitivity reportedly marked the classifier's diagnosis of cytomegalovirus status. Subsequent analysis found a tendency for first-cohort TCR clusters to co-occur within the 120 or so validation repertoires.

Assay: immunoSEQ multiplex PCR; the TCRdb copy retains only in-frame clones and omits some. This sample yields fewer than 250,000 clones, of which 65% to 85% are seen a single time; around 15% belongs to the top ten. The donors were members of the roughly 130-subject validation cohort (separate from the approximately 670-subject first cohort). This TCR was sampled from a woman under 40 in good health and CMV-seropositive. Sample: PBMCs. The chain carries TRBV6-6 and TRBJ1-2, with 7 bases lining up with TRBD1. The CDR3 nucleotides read TGTGCCAGCAGTTACGGGGACAGCTCTAACTATGGCTACACCTTC. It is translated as CASSYGDSSNYGYTF.